This T cell receptor beta chain was recovered during a study of tissue T cells after allogeneic stem cell transplantation. Findings and caveats of the study: In patients and mice, blood and spleen missed much of tissue repertoire.

The length of the CDR3 is 14 residues. Germline CDR1 and CDR2: SGHLS and HYDKME. Trimming cost V 2 bases and J 0 bases, with 10 bases left between them. The table came from immunoSEQ multiplex PCR; TCRdb's copy has only in-frame clones and leaves some out. The sample carries roughly 2,200 clones, 40% to 50% recorded once. Worth noting for this clone: Its specificity is unknown. The gene symbols are mouse symbols. The read ends 1 residue shy of where the CDR3 ends; the end is completed using the germline J gene.

The time point here: mouse harvest day 14 after allogeneic transplant. Mouse grafts combined 10^7 T-cell-depleted bone marrow cells with 10^6 splenic CD5+ T cells. Material: gut tissue. The chain combines TRBV12-2 with TRBJ2-7, with D possibly matching TRBD2 (6 bases). This receptor was identified in a female BALB/c mouse given C57BL/6 T cells with graft-versus-host disease after an allogeneic hematopoietic cell transplant. CDR3 amino acids: CASSPGGSSYEQYF. Incomplete CDR3 DNA: TGTGCCAGCTCTCCGGGGGGAAGCTCCTATGAACAGTAC.